This TCR beta chain was recorded in a study of OX40 agonist ivuxolimab in advanced cancers. Context from the whole study: The costimulatory receptor OX40 (CD134) was targeted by ivuxolimab, a fully human IgG2 agonistic monoclonal antibody. Among the roughly 52 dose-escalation patients, about 19 had hepatocellular carcinoma, some 15 melanoma, 9 renal cell carcinoma and 9 head and neck cancer. A male proportion of roughly 80% and a mean age of approximately 55 years, ranging from about 20 to 85, were recorded for the dose-escalation cohort. Intravenous ivuxolimab was administered to patients every 2 weeks at six dose levels: 0.01, 0.1, 0.3, 1.5, 3 and 10 mg/kg. The purpose of peripheral TCRbeta sequencing was to test whether ivuxolimab changed TCR sequence diversity and led to clonal T-cell expansion. Partial responses were achieved by three dose-escalation patients, of whom one had hepatocellular carcinoma and two had cutaneous melanoma. The paper reports the monotherapy dose-escalation portion (N of about 56 patients) of the phase I ivuxolimab trial. Prior anti-PD-1, anti-PD-L1 or anti-CTLA-4 therapy was permitted, and checkpoint inhibitors had been received by 30% to 40% of dose-escalation patients.

Patients with autoimmune disease history or receiving systemic immunosuppression were excluded from the trial. Peripheral blood for TCR sequencing was collected from all dose cohorts at baseline, on cycle 4 day 1, and on cycle 7 day 1. Samples came from an open-label, multicenter, first-in-human phase I dose-escalation trial of ivuxolimab. The trial enrolled adults with locally advanced or metastatic head and neck squamous cell, hepatocellular, melanoma or renal cell carcinoma. CD4+ and CD8+ T cells were sorted separately from peripheral blood before TCR sequencing. On this clone: Its antigen specificity is not known. No base quality information exists; no much larger clone differs at one position.

To sequence the TCRbeta CDR3 region, genomic DNA was isolated from the sorted cells. TCRbeta CDR3 regions were sequenced using the immunoSEQ Assay. Drawn from immuneACCESS, this table holds only the in-frame rearrangements with V and J called that TCRdb kept. Clones are partly lost; checked studies trace under half to an unresolved V gene and leave the rest unexplained. Across this sample there are about 62,000 clones, with about 91% seen only once. Jointly, the top ten make up over 10% of the sample. The research as a whole found: At doses of 0.1 to 3.0 mg/kg, clonal expansion of both CD4+ and CD8+ blood T cells was observed from baseline to week 6. In the 0.1-3.0 mg/kg groups, partial responders had among the lowest normalized peripheral clonal expansion, particularly in CD8+ T cells. Low levels of normalized T-cell clonal expansion were also seen in some nonresponding patients. The antigen specificity of the peripheral T cells that underwent clonal expansion was not determined. On average, CD8+ T cells showed more expanded clones than CD4+ T cells after ivuxolimab.

Trimming removed 2 bases from V and 6 bases from J; the gene matches leave 9 bases unexplained. From the cysteine up to the phenylalanine, the CDR3 has a length of 15 residues. Solely the CDR3 DNA is kept, with 45 bases framed from the first base. CDR1 and CDR2, per the germline V gene, are SGHRS and YFSETQ. The source material was CD4+ or CD8+ T cells sorted from blood, sampled in a trial of the OX40 agonist ivuxolimab. The rearrangement combines TRBV5-1 with TRBJ2-3, with 7 bases matching TRBD1. This clonotype originated in an adult with an advanced solid tumor such as melanoma, head and neck, liver or kidney cancer. The DNA sequence is as follows: TGCGCCAGCAGCTTCGAGGGGGCTCGATCGGATACGCAGTATTTT. Its protein reads: CASSFEGARSDTQYF. With the rest looked up from the reference TRBV5-1 and TRBJ2-3 genes rather than sequenced, the full variable domain is KAGVTQTPRYLIKTRGQQVTLSCSPISGHRSVSWYQQTPGQGLQFLFEYFSETQRNKGNFPGRFSGRQFSNSRSEMNVSTLELGDSALYLCASSFEGARSDTQYFGPGTRLTVL.